These 13 T cell receptor beta chains were sequenced from one sample in a study of neurological immune-mediated disorders. TCRdb re-derived calls from the 5' RACE reads in MiXCR, one entry per CDR3 protein. The repertoire holds around 33,000 distinct CDR3 sequences, approximately 20% seen once, with 25% to 30% in the top ten. The source material was CD4+ T cells from blood. These receptor sequences come from a man aged 45-65 years with HTLV-1-associated myelopathy (HAM/TSP).

This clonotype was observed a few times. The chain carries TRBV7-6 and TRBJ2-2; D is uncertain. Trimming shortened V by 5 bases and J by 4 bases, and 8 bases separated the two germline ends. Germline V gives CDR1 SGHVS, CDR2 FNYEAQ. The CDR3 has 13 amino acids. CDR3 DNA: TGTGCCAGCAGCAAAACACGCACCGGGGAGCTGTTTTTT. Translating gives CASSKTRTGELFF. The complete variable domain, with remaining parts taken from reference TRBV7-6 and TRBJ2-2, reads GAGVSQSPRYKVTKRGQDVALRCDPISGHVSLYWYRQALGQGPEFLTYFNYEAQQDKSGLPNDRFSAERPEGSISTLTIQRTEQRDSAMYRCASSKTRTGELFFGEGSRLTVL.

This clonotype came up many times. The rearrangement uses TRBV5-1 and TRBJ2-2; 9 bases are a match to TRBD1. The CDR3 sequence is 15 residues long. Germline V gene data show CDR1 as SGHRS and CDR2 as YFSETQ. Trimming cost V 2 bases and J 7 bases; bases outside gene matches: 6. The chain's CDR3 is CASSLGTGIGGELFF. CDR3 DNA: TGCGCCAGCAGCTTAGGGACAGGGATTGGCGGGGAGCTGTTTTTT.

This clonotype was counted many times. The rearrangement links TRBV6-2 or TRBV6-3 to TRBJ2-7; TRBD1 agrees at 7 bases. V shed 7 bases and J 2 bases; nucleotides not matched to a gene: 8. This CDR3 is 14 amino acids long. The germline CDR1 and CDR2 sequences are MNHEY and SVGEGT. The CDR3 coding sequence is TGTGCCAGCACCGATACCACAGGGGCCTACGAGCAGTACTTC. Encoded protein: CASTDTTGAYEQYF.

A word on this clonotype: Because the CDR3's place on the DNA is in doubt, the DNA is left out and the CDR3 is given as listed by TCRdb. The chain carries TRBV5-1 and TRBJ2-2; the table's D call TRBD2 went unverified against the DNA. Counting both end residues, the CDR3 totals 20 amino acids. Germline loops: CDR1 SGHRS, CDR2 YFSETQ. CDR3 amino acids: CASSFYICSGTSGSDGELFF.

This clonotype appeared many times. V usage is TRBV5-1 and J usage is TRBJ2-3; D is possibly TRBD1 (5 bases). Between the trimmed V and J ends, which lost 1 base and 6 bases, there was a span of 9 bases. CDR1 is SGHRS and CDR2 is YFSETQ in the germline V gene. The CDR3 length is 13 residues. Here the CDR3 DNA reads TGCGCCAGCAGCTTGCATGGGGCCGATACGCAGTATTTT. This encodes CASSLHGADTQYF.

This clonotype came up many times. The chain employs TRBV12-3 or TRBV12-4 and TRBJ1-2, with unresolved D. Trimming cost V 8 bases and J 4 bases, with 14 bases left between them. The CDR3 is 13 amino acids. The CDR3 region has the DNA TGTGCCAGCGGTAGGGAGAAGAGCTATGGCTACACCTTC. As protein: CASGREKSYGYTF.

This clonotype was recorded many times. This chain connects TRBV6-5 to TRBJ2-5; TRBD2 aligns across 9 bases. This CDR3 comprises 16 residues. Germline CDR1 reads MNHEY; CDR2 reads SVGAGI. With 5 bases clipped from V and 5 bases from J, the junction kept 12 bases outside the gene matches. The DNA for the CDR3 is TGTGCCAGCAGTCCCCTTGGCGGGAGGGCCTGGGAGACCCAGTACTTC. Translating gives CASSPLGGRAWETQYF.

This clonotype was seen many times. This chain's CDR3 is CASSQAFNQPQHF. The CDR3 DNA reads TGTGCCAGCAGCCAAGCCTTTAATCAGCCCCAGCATTTT. The chain uses TRBV3-1 and TRBJ1-5; no definite D call. Germline V gene data show CDR1 as LGHDT and CDR2 as YNNKEL (reference sequence). This CDR3 comprises 13 residues. V lost 1 base and J lost 4, with 5 bases in between.

This clonotype was found many times. The chain links TRBV7-9 to TRBJ2-7; TRBD1 aligns across 7 bases. This CDR3 has 15 amino acids. Per the germline V gene, CDR1 is SEHNR and CDR2 is FQNEAQ (reference sequence). V was clipped by 5 bases and J by 3 bases; unmatched bases: 10. CDR3 nucleotides: TGTGCCAGCAGCACTAGACAGGGAAAAATCTACGAGCAGTACTTC. Translating it yields CASSTRQGKIYEQYF.

The chain joins TRBV7-2 to TRBJ2-7; D is uncertain. CDR3 length: 12 residues. CDR1 is SGHTA, CDR2 FQGNSA, per germline. Trimming removed 5 bases at V and 0 bases at J, with 5 bases between. CDR3 sequence reads: CASSRTSYEQYF. Written as DNA, the CDR3 is TGTGCCAGCAGCCGGACCTCCTACGAGCAGTACTTC.

Worth noting for this clonotype: Since a much larger clone is just one base distant, this may be a read error. The chain links TRBV6-1 to TRBJ1-5; D is unclear. This CDR3 region has 13 residues. The germline CDR1 and CDR2 sequences are MNHNS and SASEGT. The CDR3 coding sequence is TGTGTCAGCATAAGTAACCGCAATCAGCCCCAGCATTTT. Its protein is CVSISNRNQPQHF.

Ten or more counts support this clonotype. The CDR3 DNA reads TGCAGTGCCTGGGACGGGAGCTCTGGAAACACCATATATTTT. Translation: CSAWDGSSGNTIYF. The chain joins TRBV20-1 to TRBJ1-3, with a weak D call TRBD1 (5 bases). The CDR3 loop spans 14 amino acids. Looked up from germline, CDR1 is DFQATT and CDR2 is SNEGSKA (reference sequence). With 6 bases removed from V and 0 bases from J, the gap between germline ends came to 12 bases.

In this sample, this clonotype turned up many times. Here the CDR3 DNA reads TGCGCCAGCAGCGAGAGCGGGAGTGAGGAGGAGCTGTTTTTT. Translating it yields CASSESGSEEELFF. The chain is built from TRBV5-1 and TRBJ2-2; 8 bases agree with TRBD2. The trim removed 4 bases at V and 10 bases at J, leaving 9 bases unmatched. The CDR3 runs 14 residues. The germline V gene has CDR1 SGHRS and CDR2 YFSETQ.